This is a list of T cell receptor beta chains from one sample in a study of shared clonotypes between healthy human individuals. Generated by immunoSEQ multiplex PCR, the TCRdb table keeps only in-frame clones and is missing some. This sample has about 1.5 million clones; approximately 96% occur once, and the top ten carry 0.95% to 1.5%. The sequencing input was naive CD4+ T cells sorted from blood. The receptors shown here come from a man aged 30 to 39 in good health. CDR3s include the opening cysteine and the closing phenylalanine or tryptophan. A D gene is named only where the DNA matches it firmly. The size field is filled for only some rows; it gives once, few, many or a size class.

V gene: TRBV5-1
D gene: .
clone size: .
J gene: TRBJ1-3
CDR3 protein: CASSLGTLSGNTIYF
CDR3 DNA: TGCGCCAGCAGCTTGGGGACCCTCTCTGGAAACACCATATATTTT

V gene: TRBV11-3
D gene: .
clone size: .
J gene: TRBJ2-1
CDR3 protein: CASSSAGTNEQFF
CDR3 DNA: TGTGCCAGCAGCTCCGCCGGGACAAATGAGCAGTTCTTC

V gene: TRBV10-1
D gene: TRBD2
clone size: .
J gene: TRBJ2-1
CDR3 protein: CASSGTSGLYNEQFF
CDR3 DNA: TGCGCCAGCAGTGGGACTAGCGGCCTCTACAATGAGCAGTTCTTC

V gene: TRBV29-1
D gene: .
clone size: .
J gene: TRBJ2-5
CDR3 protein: CSVVGIEETQYF
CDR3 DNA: TGCAGCGTTGTTGGCATCGAAGAGACCCAGTACTTC

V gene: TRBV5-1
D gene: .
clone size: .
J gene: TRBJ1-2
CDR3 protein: CASSLEGPGVYGYTF
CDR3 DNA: TGCGCCAGCAGCTTGGAAGGCCCAGGGGTGTATGGCTACACCTTC

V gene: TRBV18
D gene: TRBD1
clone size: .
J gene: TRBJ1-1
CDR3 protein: CASSGTGGGMNTEAFF
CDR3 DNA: TGTGCCAGCTCCGGCACAGGGGGCGGAATGAACACTGAAGCTTTCTTT

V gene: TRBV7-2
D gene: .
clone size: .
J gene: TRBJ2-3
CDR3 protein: CASSPRAIILTDTQYF
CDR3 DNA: TGTGCCAGCAGCCCCCGGGCAATAATTCTCACAGATACGCAGTATTTT

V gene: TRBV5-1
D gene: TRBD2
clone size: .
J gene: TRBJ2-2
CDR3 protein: CASSDSGRARNTGELFF
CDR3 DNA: TGCGCCAGCAGCGATAGCGGGAGGGCGCGGAACACCGGGGAGCTGTTTTTT

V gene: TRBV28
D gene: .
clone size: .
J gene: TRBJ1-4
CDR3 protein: CASSFLLGGNEKLFF
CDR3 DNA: TGTGCCAGCAGTTTCCTTTTGGGTGGAAACGAAAAACTGTTTTTT

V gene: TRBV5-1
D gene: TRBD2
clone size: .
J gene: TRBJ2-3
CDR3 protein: CASSLGDYTDTQYF
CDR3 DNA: TGCGCCAGCAGCTTGGGGGACTACACAGATACGCAGTATTTT

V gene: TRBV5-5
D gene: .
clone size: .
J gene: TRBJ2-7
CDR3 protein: CASSLVDSYEQYF
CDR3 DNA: TGTGCCAGCAGCTTAGTCGACTCGTACGAGCAGTACTTC

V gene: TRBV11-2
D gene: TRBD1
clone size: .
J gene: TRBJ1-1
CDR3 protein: CASSRQGNTEAFF
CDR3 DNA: TGTGCCAGCAGCCGACAGGGGAACACTGAAGCTTTCTTT

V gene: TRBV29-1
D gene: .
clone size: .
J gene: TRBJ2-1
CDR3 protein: CSVDQGRVREKFF
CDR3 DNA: TGCAGCGTTGATCAGGGGAGGGTTCGAGAGAAGTTCTTC

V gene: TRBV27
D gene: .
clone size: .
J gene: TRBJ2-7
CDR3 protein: CASSFGATGTLARIYEQYF
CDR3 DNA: TGTGCCAGCAGTTTCGGTGCGACAGGGACGCTAGCGCGGATCTACGAGCAGTACTTC

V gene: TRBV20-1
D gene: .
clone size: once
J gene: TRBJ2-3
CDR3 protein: CSGRSTDTQYF
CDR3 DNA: TGCAGTGGCAGGAGTACAGATACGCAGTATTTT

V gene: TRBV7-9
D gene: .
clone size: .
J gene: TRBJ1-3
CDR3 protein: CASSLRLGPSGNTIYF
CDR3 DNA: TGTGCCAGCAGCTTACGGCTGGGACCCTCTGGAAACACCATATATTTT

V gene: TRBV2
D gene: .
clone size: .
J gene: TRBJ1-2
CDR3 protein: CASSPGQVYGYTF
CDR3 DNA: TGTGCCAGCAGTCCGGGACAAGTCTATGGCTACACCTTC

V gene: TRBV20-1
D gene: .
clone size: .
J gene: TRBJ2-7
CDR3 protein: CSAERQESKYF
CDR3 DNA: TGCAGTGCGGAAAGACAGGAGAGCAAGTACTTC

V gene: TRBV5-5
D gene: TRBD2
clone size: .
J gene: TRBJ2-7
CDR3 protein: CASSSTRTSGDYEQYF
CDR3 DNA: TGTGCCAGCAGCTCAACCCGGACTAGCGGGGACTACGAGCAGTACTTC